This section outlines one T cell receptor beta chain sequence together with its context. Its specificity is not known. This entry comes from a study of a mutant IDH1 vaccine in newly diagnosed glioma. The sample's time point: week 47, end of study. A 20-mer mutant IDH1 peptide at 300 ug was injected subcutaneously with topical imiquimod. Patients came in for eight vaccinations, in weeks 1, 3, 5, 7, 11, 15, 19 and 23. This CDR3 contains 14 residues. Germline V gene data show CDR1 as SGHTA and CDR2 as FQGNSA. V was shortened by 3 bases and J by 0 bases, with 9 bases between the two germline ends. The protocol was immunoSEQ multiplex PCR, while the TCRdb copy is restricted to in-frame clones and leaves out a portion. The table lists around 53,000 clones, approximately 84% of them singletons. General observations from the study: Seemingly, pseudoprogression had no relation to changes in the top peripheral T cell clonotypes.

This sequence joins TRBV7-2 and TRBJ2-7; the D gene is possibly TRBD2 (5 bases). The source material was PBMCs, sampled from a glioma patient whose treatment included an IDH1 peptide vaccine. The TCR sequence derives from a woman aged 25 to 45 with glioma. Some clones in this sample may be carry-over from other donors' samples. This CDR3 reads CASSFGGSSYEQYF. CDR3 coding DNA: TGTGCCAGCAGCTTTGGTGGGAGCTCCTACGAGCAGTACTTC.